This T cell receptor (beta chain) was sequenced during a study of technical replicates of blood from several donors. The data were produced by immunoSEQ multiplex PCR, yet TCRdb's version contains in-frame clones alone and is incomplete. The sample lists about 80,000 clones, approximately 94% occurring once. V lost 6 bases and J 8 bases, leaving 17 bases between the germline ends. The germline V gene encodes CDR1 LNHDA and CDR2 SQIVND (reference sequence). The CDR3 totals 14 residues. The clonotype originates from a human donor in good health. Sample: T cells isolated from PBMCs. The chain has TRBV19 and TRBJ2-1; D perhaps matches TRBD2 (7 bases). The CDR3 sequence is CASRTTGEGDEQFF. DNA for the CDR3: TGTGCCAGTAGAACTACCGGGGAGGGGGATGAGCAGTTCTTC.